This T cell receptor (beta chain) comes out of a study of cytomegalovirus exposure and HLA in healthy donors. This clone has a handful of counts. Per germline, CDR1 MNHEY and CDR2 SVGAGI. V trimming: 5 bases; J trimming: 4 bases; junction bases outside the gene matches: 5. The CDR3 contains 15 residues. The PCR employed 60 Vbeta primers together with 13 Jbeta primers. Sequencing was performed with immunoSEQ multiplex PCR; in TCRdb, only in-frame clones are kept and a portion is missing. The profile shows 150,000 to 200,000 clones, roughly three quarters of them singletons. V is TRBV6-5 and J is TRBJ1-1; 12 bases match TRBD1. The source of this sequence is a woman aged 50 to 65 in good health and CMV-seronegative. Sequencing used PBMCs. Written as DNA, the CDR3 is TGTGCCAGCAGTCACCGGGACAGGGGGCTCACTGAAGCTTTCTTT. Translated: CASSHRDRGLTEAFF.